The next 31 T cell receptor beta chains were all read from a single sample in a study of shared clonotypes between healthy human individuals. The naive CD8 subset, CD45RO-negative cells positively selected for CCR7, excluded terminally differentiated effector memory CD45RA+ cells. Method: immunoSEQ multiplex PCR; TCRdb's copy keeps in-frame clones and lacks some. Of about 2 million clones in the sample, just under 95% were seen once. The sequencing sample was made of naive CD8+ T cells sorted from blood. The source is a man aged 18 to 30 in good health.

The V gene is TRBV6-5, the J gene TRBJ2-7; the D gene is possibly TRBD1 (6 bases). V was trimmed by 0 bases and J by 3 bases, leaving 15 bases between them. Germline V CDR1 and CDR2: MNHEY, SVGAGI. The CDR3 consists of 16 residues. CDR3: CASSYSQGNRLYEQYF. The CDR3 DNA is TGTGCCAGCAGTTACTCCCAGGGGAATCGCCTCTACGAGCAGTACTTC.

This chain links TRBV29-1 with TRBJ2-3, with 8 bases matching TRBD2. Germline V gene sequence: CDR1 SQVTM, CDR2 ANQGSEA. The V and J ends lost 0 bases and 2 bases, in that order; junction bases with no gene match: 4. The CDR3 spans 15 residues. Here the CDR3 reads CSVEETSGYTDTQYF. DNA for the CDR3: TGCAGCGTTGAAGAAACTAGCGGATACACAGATACGCAGTATTTT.

Only a few counts were recorded for this clone. The rearrangement joins TRBV28 to TRBJ2-2, with 8 bases identical to TRBD2. The CDR3 consists of 15 residues. Germline trimming cut 5 bases from V and 2 bases from J; bases unmatched to any gene: 4. The germline V gene encodes CDR1 MDHEN and CDR2 SYDVKM. The CDR3 nucleotides are TGTGCCAGCAGTCCTACTAGCGGTAACACCGGGGAGCTGTTTTTT. This encodes CASSPTSGNTGELFF.

The sample holds a few counts of this clone. The rearrangement uses TRBV5-6 and TRBJ2-2; D gene uncertain. The CDR3 runs 14 residues. CDR1 and CDR2 from the germline V gene are SGHDT and YYEEEE. Trimming removed 2 bases at V and 0 bases at J, with 5 bases between. DNA of the CDR3: TGTGCCAGCAGCTTACTCCCGAACACCGGGGAGCTGTTTTTT. This translates into CASSLLPNTGELFF.

The V and J genes are TRBV11-2 and TRBJ2-2; D is unclear. Trimming pared 5 bases from V and 5 bases from J, leaving 27 bases between. The length of the CDR3 is 19 residues. Per the germline V gene, CDR1 is SGHAT and CDR2 is FQNNGV. The DNA of the CDR3 is TGTGCCAGCAGCCCCCGCACATGGCACCGAAAACTAAGGACCGGGGAGCTGTTTTTT. This encodes CASSPRTWHRKLRTGELFF. Filled out from reference TRBV11-2 and TRBJ2-2, the complete variable domain reads EAGVAQSPRYKIIEKRQSVAFWCNPISGHATLYWYQQILGQGPKLLIQFQNNGVVDDSQLPKDRFSAERLKGVDSTLKIQPAKLEDSAVYLCASSPRTWHRKLRTGELFFGEGSRLTVL.

The chain recombines TRBV11-2 with TRBJ2-7; D uncertain. Germline V lookup: CDR1 SGHAT, CDR2 FQNNGV. The CDR3 has 15 residues. Trimming removed 2 bases from V and 3 bases from J, with 14 bases in between. The CDR3 is CASSLSALHLYEQYF. CDR3 DNA: TGTGCCAGCAGCTTATCGGCCCTACACCTCTACGAGCAGTACTTC.

The V call is TRBV5-4, the J call TRBJ2-3; D ambiguous. Looked up from germline, CDR1 is SGHNT and CDR2 is YYREEE (reference sequence). Trimming pared 5 bases from V and 5 bases from J, leaving 9 bases between. This CDR3 contains 12 residues. The CDR3 spells CASSYELDTQYF. The CDR3 DNA is TGTGCCAGCAGTTACGAATTAGATACGCAGTATTTT.

As regards this clone: At the DNA level, this CDR3 is encoded by other sequences in the same sample as well. The chain joins TRBV5-6 to TRBJ2-5; D call uncertain. Deletions cut 1 base from V and 2 bases from J, with 6 bases between. The germline V gene has CDR1 SGHDT and CDR2 YYEEEE. This CDR3 comprises 13 residues. DNA of the CDR3: TGTGCCAGCAGCTTGATCGGGCAAGAGACCCAGTACTTC. Translation: CASSLIGQETQYF.

The gene calls are TRBV7-9 and TRBJ2-4; D uncertain. CDR1 is SEHNR and CDR2 is FQNEAQ in the germline V gene (reference sequence). Trimming took off 5 bases at V and 1 base at J, with 18 bases between the two ends. The CDR3 covers 17 residues. The DNA for the CDR3 is TGTGCCAGCAGCCCCCATGGTCCCGGCAGTGCCAAAAACATTCAGTACTTC. Its protein product is CASSPHGPGSAKNIQYF. Full variable domain (missing parts from reference TRBV7-9 and TRBJ2-4): DTGVSQNPRHKITKRGQNVTFRCDPISEHNRLYWYRQTLGQGPEFLTYFQNEAQLEKSRLLSDRFSAERPKGSFSTLEIQRTEQGDSAMYLCASSPHGPGSAKNIQYFGAGTRLSVL.

This chain uses TRBV18 with TRBJ1-1; perhaps TRBD1 as D (5 bases). Germline V gives CDR1 KGHSH, CDR2 LQKENI. This CDR3 is 17 amino acids long. Trimming removed 6 bases from V and 2 bases from J, with 22 bases in between. CDR3 nucleotide sequence: TGTGCCAGCTCCATCTCCCACGATCCGGGACCTAACACTGAAGCTTTCTTT. As protein: CASSISHDPGPNTEAFF. The complete variable domain, with remaining parts taken from reference TRBV18 and TRBJ1-1, reads NAGVMQNPRHLVRRRGQEARLRCSPMKGHSHVYWYRQLPEEGLKFMVYLQKENIIDESGMPKERFSAEFPKEGPSILRIQQVVRGDSAAYFCASSISHDPGPNTEAFFGQGTRLTVV.

This chain links TRBV25-1 with TRBJ2-4; 7 nucleotides align to TRBD1. The CDR3 length is 16 residues. J lost 9 bases, V lost 3 bases, and 14 bases had no gene match. CDR1 is MGHDK and CDR2 is SYGVNS in the germline V gene. The DNA for the CDR3 is TGTGCCAGCAGTGATTCTCAGGGGGTTTTTTTGGGCATTCAGTACTTC. It translates to CASSDSQGVFLGIQYF.

The rearrangement links TRBV6-1 to TRBJ1-1; a weak D match, TRBD1 (5 bases). Looked up from germline, CDR1 is MNHNS and CDR2 is SASEGT. The CDR3 totals 16 residues. The V and J ends lost 2 bases and 6 bases respectively, with 19 bases between them. The CDR3 here is CASSELTATFASEAFF. DNA for the CDR3: TGTGCCAGCAGTGAACTGACAGCCACTTTTGCCTCTGAAGCTTTCTTT.

The rearrangement joins TRBV5-1 to TRBJ2-7; 9 nucleotides line up with TRBD1. Trimming took 0 bases from V and 2 from J; bases not matched to a gene: 3. CDR3 length: 15 amino acids. Germline V gene sequence: CDR1 SGHRS, CDR2 YFSETQ. The CDR3 here is CASSLEDRGPYEQYF. CDR3 DNA: TGCGCCAGCAGCTTGGAGGACAGGGGTCCCTACGAGCAGTACTTC.

The chain uses TRBV30 and TRBJ2-3; TRBD2 matches at 7 bases. Per germline, CDR1 GTSNPN and CDR2 SVGIG (reference sequence). The CDR3 contains 15 residues. With V trimmed by 3 bases and J by 5 bases, 11 bases remained unmatched. DNA of the CDR3: TGTGCCTGGAGGATTGGGGCGGGAGATAAAGATACGCAGTATTTT. This codes for CAWRIGAGDKDTQYF.

CDR3 nucleotide sequence: TGCGCCAGCAGCCACGGTGGAGGGTCCTACAATGAGCAGTTCTTC. This encodes CASSHGGGSYNEQFF. The chain combines TRBV4-1 with TRBJ2-1, with a weak D call TRBD2 (6 bases). The CDR3 is made up of 15 amino acids. V was pared by 3 bases and J by 1 base, with 10 bases between. Germline V gene sequence: CDR1 MGHRA, CDR2 YSYEKL.

The chain couples TRBV2 to TRBJ2-7; weak D call: TRBD1 (5 bases). There are 16 residues in the CDR3. V was shortened by 3 bases and J by 5 bases, with 20 bases between the two germline ends. Germline-derived CDR1 and CDR2 are SNHLY and FYNNEI. CDR3 sequence (DNA): TGTGCCAGCAGTGAGTCTGCGGAAGGGGATGTCGACGAGCAGTACTTC. This gives the protein CASSESAEGDVDEQYF. The complete variable domain, with remaining parts taken from reference TRBV2 and TRBJ2-7, reads EPEVTQTPSHQVTQMGQEVILRCVPISNHLYFYWYRQILGQKVEFLVSFYNNEISEKSEIFDDQFSVERPDGSNFTLKIRSTKLEDSAMYFCASSESAEGDVDEQYFGPGTRLTVT.

The chain has TRBV11-2 and TRBJ2-5; perhaps TRBD1 as D (5 bases). The V gene's germline CDR1 is SGHAT and CDR2 FQNNGV. The CDR3 totals 14 residues. V was clipped by 3 bases and J by 2 bases, with 10 bases between them. The CDR3 region has the DNA TGTGCCAGCAGCTTCAATAAGGGGCAAGAGACCCAGTACTTC. Encoded protein: CASSFNKGQETQYF.

The chain links TRBV7-2 to TRBJ2-1, with TRBD2 as a possible D gene (6 bases). CDR1 and CDR2 from the germline V gene are SGHTA and FQGNSA. The V end was cut by 4 bases, the J end by 12 bases, with 19 bases between. This CDR3 region has 14 residues. CDR3 loop: CASSSQRLGLSQFF. The CDR3 DNA is TGTGCCAGCAGCTCACAAAGACTAGGACTCTCGCAGTTCTTC.

The chain combines TRBV9 with TRBJ2-1; no firm D call. From germline, CDR1 is SGDLS and CDR2 YYNGEE. V was pared by 1 base and J by 3 bases, with 8 bases between. The CDR3 contains 14 residues. The CDR3 DNA reads as TGTGCCAGCAGCGTATCGGACGTCTACAATGAGCAGTTCTTC. This encodes CASSVSDVYNEQFF.

The chain recombines TRBV5-6 with TRBJ2-5; TRBD1 aligns across 8 bases. The CDR3 runs 14 residues. V shed 2 bases and J 4 bases; nucleotides not matched to a gene: 4. CDR1 and CDR2 (germline): SGHDT, YYEEEE. CDR3 amino acids: CASSFTGGRETQYF. CDR3 DNA: TGTGCCAGCAGCTTCACAGGGGGGCGAGAGACCCAGTACTTC.

This chain uses TRBV9 with TRBJ2-7; TRBD2 is a possible D gene (6 bases). V lost 0 bases to trimming and J lost 0 bases, with 13 bases between them. Germline CDR1 is SGDLS and CDR2 is YYNGEE. This CDR3 is built from 16 residues. CDR3 residues: CASSVDGGLASYEQYF. Here the CDR3 DNA reads TGTGCCAGCAGCGTAGACGGGGGTCTCGCCTCCTACGAGCAGTACTTC.

This chain links TRBV7-9 with TRBJ2-1, with TRBD2 matching 13 bases. Looked up from germline, CDR1 is SEHNR and CDR2 is FQNEAQ (reference sequence). J was trimmed by 8 bases and V by 5 bases; bases with no gene match: 6. The CDR3 is 15 residues long. Written as DNA, the CDR3 is TGTGCCAGCAGCCAGACTAGCGGGAGGTTGGATGAGCAGTTCTTC. As protein: CASSQTSGRLDEQFF.

The chain uses TRBV28 and TRBJ1-4; 7 nucleotides align to TRBD1. The germline gives CDR1 MDHEN, CDR2 SYDVKM. Germline trimming cut 7 bases from V and 4 bases from J; bases unmatched to any gene: 12. The CDR3 has 16 amino acids. DNA for the CDR3: TGTGCCAGCACCTATGGGACAGTCCATGGTAATGAAAAACTGTTTTTT. Translating it yields CASTYGTVHGNEKLFF.

This clone was seen a single time. This chain uses TRBV5-6 with TRBJ2-5, with a possible D match to TRBD1 (6 bases). The germline gives CDR1 SGHDT, CDR2 YYEEEE. V was trimmed by 1 base and J by 3 bases, leaving 16 bases between them. The CDR3 spans 16 residues. The CDR3 here is CASSLLAGEGEETQYF. In DNA form, the CDR3 reads TGTGCCAGCAGCTTGCTGGCAGGGGAAGGCGAAGAGACCCAGTACTTC.

The chain combines TRBV5-4 with TRBJ2-2; TRBD2 is a possible D gene (5 bases). This CDR3 is 12 amino acids long. Germline lookup yields CDR1 SGHNT and CDR2 YYREEE (reference sequence). V was clipped by 5 bases and J by 6 bases, with 8 bases between them. CDR3 protein: CASSMEAGELFF. The CDR3 nucleotides read TGTGCCAGCAGTATGGAGGCCGGGGAGCTGTTTTTT.

This clone was found once. The chain uses TRBV19 and TRBJ2-1, with D unclear. This CDR3 is built from 13 residues. The germline V gene has CDR1 LNHDA and CDR2 SQIVND (reference sequence). V shed 5 bases and J shed 3 bases, with 8 bases lying between them. The CDR3 sequence: CASSDNLYNEQFF. CDR3 nucleotides: TGTGCCAGTAGTGATAACCTCTACAATGAGCAGTTCTTC.

A remark on this clone: The same CDR3 can be traced to other DNA sequences in this sample. The rearrangement uses TRBV27 and TRBJ2-7, with D perhaps TRBD1 or TRBD2 (5 bases each). V was pared by 0 bases and J by 4 bases, with 7 bases between. CDR1 is MNHEY and CDR2 is SMNVEV in the germline V gene (reference sequence). This CDR3 has 13 amino acids. The CDR3: CASSLSWGYEQYF. CDR3 DNA: TGTGCCAGCAGTTTATCGTGGGGGTACGAGCAGTACTTC.

The chain couples TRBV6-5 to TRBJ2-5, with 7 nucleotides matching TRBD2. V shed 2 bases, J shed 9 bases, and the junction held 6 bases outside the gene matches. There are 13 residues in the CDR3. Germline-derived CDR1 and CDR2 are MNHEY and SVGAGI. The CDR3 here is CASSYGLGGAQYF. CDR3 nucleotides: TGTGCCAGCAGTTACGGACTGGGGGGGGCCCAGTACTTC.

The rearrangement uses TRBV10-3 and TRBJ2-7, with 13 bases matching TRBD2. After removal of 3 bases from V and 2 bases from J, the junction contained 10 bases not matched to a gene. This CDR3 is 18 amino acids long. In germline, CDR1 is ENHRY, CDR2 SYGVKD. CDR3 DNA: TGTGCCATCAGTGACCCGGGACTAGCGGGGCACGCCACCTACGAGCAGTACTTC. It encodes CAISDPGLAGHATYEQYF.

This chain joins TRBV6-5 and TRBJ1-1; D ambiguous. V lost 8 bases, J lost 0 bases, and 10 bases lay in between. CDR1 MNHEY and CDR2 SVGAGI come from the germline V gene. This CDR3 has 13 residues. In DNA, the CDR3 is TGTGCCAGCCGAGGGAACCTGAACACTGAAGCTTTCTTT. Residues: CASRGNLNTEAFF.

J is TRBJ2-3 and V is TRBV9; 13 bases are a match to TRBD2. The germline V gene has CDR1 SGDLS and CDR2 YYNGEE. The CDR3 sequence is 20 residues long. Losses at the gene ends were 0 bases for V and 4 bases for J; bases not matched to a gene: 14. CDR3 bases: TGTGCCAGCAGCGTAGACCAATTTCCCGGACTAGCGGGAGTCCCAGATACGCAGTATTTT. Its protein is CASSVDQFPGLAGVPDTQYF.